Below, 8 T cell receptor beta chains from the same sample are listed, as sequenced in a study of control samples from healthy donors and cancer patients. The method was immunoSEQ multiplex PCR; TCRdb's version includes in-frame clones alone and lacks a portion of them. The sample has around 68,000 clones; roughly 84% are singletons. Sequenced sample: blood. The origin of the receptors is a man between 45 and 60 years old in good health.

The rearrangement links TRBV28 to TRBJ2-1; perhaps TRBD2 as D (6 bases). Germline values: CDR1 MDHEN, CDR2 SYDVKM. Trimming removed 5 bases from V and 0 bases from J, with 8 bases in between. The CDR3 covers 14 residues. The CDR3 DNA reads TGTGCCAGCAGTGGGGGGTACTCCTACAATGAGCAGTTCTTC. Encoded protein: CASSGGYSYNEQFF.

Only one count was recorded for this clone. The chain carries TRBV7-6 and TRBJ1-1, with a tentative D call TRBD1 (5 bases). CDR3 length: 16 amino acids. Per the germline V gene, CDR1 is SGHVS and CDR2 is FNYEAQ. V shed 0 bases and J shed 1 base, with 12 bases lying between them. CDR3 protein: CASSLAGGGPNTEAFF. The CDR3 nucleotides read TGTGCCAGCAGCTTAGCTGGGGGAGGGCCGAACACTGAAGCTTTCTTT.

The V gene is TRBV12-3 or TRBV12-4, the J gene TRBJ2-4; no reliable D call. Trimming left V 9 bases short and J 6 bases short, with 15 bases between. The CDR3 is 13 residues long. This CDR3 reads CASRDNRANIQYF. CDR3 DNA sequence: TGTGCCAGTAGGGATAACAGAGCAAACATTCAGTACTTC.

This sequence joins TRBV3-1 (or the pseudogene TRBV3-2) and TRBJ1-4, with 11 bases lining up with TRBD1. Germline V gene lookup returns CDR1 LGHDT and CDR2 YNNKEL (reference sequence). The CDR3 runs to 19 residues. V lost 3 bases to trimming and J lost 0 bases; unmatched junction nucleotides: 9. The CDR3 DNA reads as TGTGCCAGCAGCCATCGGACAGGGGGCGAGGGTACAACTAATGAAAAACTGTTTTTT. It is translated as CASSHRTGGEGTTNEKLFF.

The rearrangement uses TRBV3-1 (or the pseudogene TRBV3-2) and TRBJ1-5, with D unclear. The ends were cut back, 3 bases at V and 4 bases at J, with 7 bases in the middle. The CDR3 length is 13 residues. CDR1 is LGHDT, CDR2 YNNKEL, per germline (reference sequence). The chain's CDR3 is CASSQYLNQPQHF. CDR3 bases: TGTGCCAGCAGCCAGTATTTAAATCAGCCCCAGCATTTT.

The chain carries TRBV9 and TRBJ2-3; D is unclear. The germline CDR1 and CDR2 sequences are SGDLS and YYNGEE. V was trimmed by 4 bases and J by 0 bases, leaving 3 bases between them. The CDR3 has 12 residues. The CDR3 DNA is TGTGCCAGCAGCCCAAGCACAGATACGCAGTATTTT. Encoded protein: CASSPSTDTQYF.

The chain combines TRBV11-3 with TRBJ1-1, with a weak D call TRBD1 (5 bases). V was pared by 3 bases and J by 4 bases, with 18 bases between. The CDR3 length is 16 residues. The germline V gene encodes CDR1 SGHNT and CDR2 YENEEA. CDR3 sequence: CASSFGGTTVGTEAFF. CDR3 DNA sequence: TGTGCCAGCAGCTTCGGCGGGACCACTGTAGGCACTGAAGCTTTCTTT.

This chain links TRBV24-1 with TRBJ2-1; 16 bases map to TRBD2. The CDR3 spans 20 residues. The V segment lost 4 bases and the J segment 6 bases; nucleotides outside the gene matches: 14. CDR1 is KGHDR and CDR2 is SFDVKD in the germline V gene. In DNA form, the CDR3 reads TGTGCCACCAGTGACTCCGTTTGGGGGGGACTAGCGGGAGGGCCCAATGAGCAGTTCTTC. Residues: CATSDSVWGGLAGGPNEQFF.